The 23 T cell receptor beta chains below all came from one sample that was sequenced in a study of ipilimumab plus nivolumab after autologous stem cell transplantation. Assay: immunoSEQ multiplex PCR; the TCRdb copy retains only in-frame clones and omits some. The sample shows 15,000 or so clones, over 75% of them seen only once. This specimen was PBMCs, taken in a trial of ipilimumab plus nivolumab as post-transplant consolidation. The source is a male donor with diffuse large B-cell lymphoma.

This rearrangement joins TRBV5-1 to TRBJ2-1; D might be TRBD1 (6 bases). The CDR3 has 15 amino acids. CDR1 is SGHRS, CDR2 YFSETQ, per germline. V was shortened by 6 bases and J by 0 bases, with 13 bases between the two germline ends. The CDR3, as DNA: TGCGCCAGCACAGAGAGGGGGAGCTCCTACAATGAGCAGTTCTTC. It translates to CASTERGSSYNEQFF.

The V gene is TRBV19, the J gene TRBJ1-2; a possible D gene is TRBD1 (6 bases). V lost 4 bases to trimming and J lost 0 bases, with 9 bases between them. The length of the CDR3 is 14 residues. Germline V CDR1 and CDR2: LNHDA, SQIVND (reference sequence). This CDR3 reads CASSRGHSNYGYTF. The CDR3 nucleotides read TGTGCCAGTAGTAGGGGACATTCTAACTATGGCTACACCTTC.

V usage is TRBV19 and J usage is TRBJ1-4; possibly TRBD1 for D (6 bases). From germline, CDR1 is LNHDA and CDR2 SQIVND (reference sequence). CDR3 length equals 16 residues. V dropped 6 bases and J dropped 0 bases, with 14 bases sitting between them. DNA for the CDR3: TGTGCCAGTAGGCACCAGGGGTCCACAACTAATGAAAAACTGTTTTTT. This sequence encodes CASRHQGSTTNEKLFF.

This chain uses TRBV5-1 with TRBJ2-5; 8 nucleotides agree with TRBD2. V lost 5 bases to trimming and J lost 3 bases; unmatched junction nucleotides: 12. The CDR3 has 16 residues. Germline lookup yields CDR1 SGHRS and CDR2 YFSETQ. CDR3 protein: CASSDPGGRSEETQYF. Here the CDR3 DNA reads TGCGCCAGCAGTGATCCCGGCGGGAGGTCTGAAGAGACCCAGTACTTC.

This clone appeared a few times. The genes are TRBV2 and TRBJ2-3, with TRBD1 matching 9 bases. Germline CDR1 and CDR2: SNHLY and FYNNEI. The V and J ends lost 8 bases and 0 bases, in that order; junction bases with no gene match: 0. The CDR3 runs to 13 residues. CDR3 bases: TGTGCCAGCGGGACAGGGAGCACAGATACGCAGTATTTT. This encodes CASGTGSTDTQYF.

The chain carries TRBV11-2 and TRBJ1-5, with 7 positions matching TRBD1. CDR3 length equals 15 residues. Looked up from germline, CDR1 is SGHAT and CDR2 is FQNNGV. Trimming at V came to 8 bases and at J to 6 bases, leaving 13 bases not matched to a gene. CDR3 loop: CASSAGTAFRQPQHF. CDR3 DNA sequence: TGTGCCAGCTCAGCCGGGACAGCCTTTCGTCAGCCCCAGCATTTT.

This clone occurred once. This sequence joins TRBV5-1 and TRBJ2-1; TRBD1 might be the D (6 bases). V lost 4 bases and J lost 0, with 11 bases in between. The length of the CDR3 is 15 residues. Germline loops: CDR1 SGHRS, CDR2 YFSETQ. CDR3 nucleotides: TGCGCCAGCAGCAAAGGGGGTCCCTCCTACAATGAGCAGTTCTTC. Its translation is CASSKGGPSYNEQFF.

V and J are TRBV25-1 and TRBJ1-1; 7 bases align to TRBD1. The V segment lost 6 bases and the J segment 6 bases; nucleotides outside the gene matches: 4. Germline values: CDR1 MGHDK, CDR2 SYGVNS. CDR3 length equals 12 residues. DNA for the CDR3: TGTGCCAGCAGGGCAGGGGGGGCTGAAGCTTTCTTT. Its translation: CASRAGGAEAFF.

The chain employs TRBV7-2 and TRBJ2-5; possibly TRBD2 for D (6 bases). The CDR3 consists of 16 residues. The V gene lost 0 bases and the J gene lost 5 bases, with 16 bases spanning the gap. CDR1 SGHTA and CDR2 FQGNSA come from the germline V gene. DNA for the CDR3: TGTGCCAGCAGCTTAGCCCGGGGGAGTGTAGGGGAGACCCAGTACTTC. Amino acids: CASSLARGSVGETQYF.

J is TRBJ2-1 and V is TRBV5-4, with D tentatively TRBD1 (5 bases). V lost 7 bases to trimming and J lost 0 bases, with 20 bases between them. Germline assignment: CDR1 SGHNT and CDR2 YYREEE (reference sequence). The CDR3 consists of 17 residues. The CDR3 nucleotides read TGTGCCAGCCAAAACTGGTTTCGGACACCCTCCTACAATGAGCAGTTCTTC. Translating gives CASQNWFRTPSYNEQFF.

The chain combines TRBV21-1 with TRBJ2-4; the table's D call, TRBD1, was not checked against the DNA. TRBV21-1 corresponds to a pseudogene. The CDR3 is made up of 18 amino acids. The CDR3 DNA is TGTGCCAGCAGGGGGGAAATTTGGGACACCACGGGCAAAAACATTCAGTACTTC. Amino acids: CASRGEIWDTTGKNIQYF.

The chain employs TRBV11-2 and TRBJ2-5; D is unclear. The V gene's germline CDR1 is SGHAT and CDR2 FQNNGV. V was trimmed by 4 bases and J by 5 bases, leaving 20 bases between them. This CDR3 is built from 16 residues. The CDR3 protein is CASSYAVSRAAETQYF. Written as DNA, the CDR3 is TGTGCCAGCAGCTACGCTGTTAGTCGGGCAGCGGAGACCCAGTACTTC. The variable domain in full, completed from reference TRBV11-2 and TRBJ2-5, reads EAGVAQSPRYKIIEKRQSVAFWCNPISGHATLYWYQQILGQGPKLLIQFQNNGVVDDSQLPKDRFSAERLKGVDSTLKIQPAKLEDSAVYLCASSYAVSRAAETQYFGPGTRLLVL.

This CDR3 is CSATGGTGELFF. DNA for the CDR3: TGCAGCGCAACAGGGGGCACCGGGGAGCTGTTTTTT. The rearrangement uses TRBV29-1 and TRBJ2-2, with 8 nucleotides matching TRBD1. Germline V gene data show CDR1 as SQVTM and CDR2 as ANQGSEA. Losses at the gene ends were 7 bases for V and 4 bases for J; bases not matched to a gene: 2. CDR3 length: 12 amino acids.

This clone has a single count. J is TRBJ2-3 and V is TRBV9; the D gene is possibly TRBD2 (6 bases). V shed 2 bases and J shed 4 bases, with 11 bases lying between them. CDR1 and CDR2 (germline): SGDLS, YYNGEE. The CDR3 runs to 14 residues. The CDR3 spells CASSVFGSADTQYF. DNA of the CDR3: TGTGCCAGCAGCGTTTTCGGGAGTGCAGATACGCAGTATTTT.

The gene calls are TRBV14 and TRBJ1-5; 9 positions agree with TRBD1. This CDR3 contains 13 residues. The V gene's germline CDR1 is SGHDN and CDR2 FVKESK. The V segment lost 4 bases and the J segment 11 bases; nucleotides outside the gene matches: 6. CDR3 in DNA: TGTGCCAGCAGCCGGACAGGGGACCGAGCCCAGCATTTT. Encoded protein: CASSRTGDRAQHF.

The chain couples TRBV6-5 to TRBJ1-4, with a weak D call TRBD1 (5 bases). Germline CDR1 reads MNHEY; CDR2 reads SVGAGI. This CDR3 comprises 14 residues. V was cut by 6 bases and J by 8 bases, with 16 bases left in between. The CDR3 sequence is CASRPGTRGEKLFF. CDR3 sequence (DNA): TGTGCCAGCAGACCCGGGACTCGAGGGGAAAAACTGTTTTTT.

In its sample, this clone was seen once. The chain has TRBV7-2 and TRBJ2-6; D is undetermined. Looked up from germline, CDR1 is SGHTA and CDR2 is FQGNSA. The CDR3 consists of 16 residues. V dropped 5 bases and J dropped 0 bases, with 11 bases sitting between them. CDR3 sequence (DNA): TGTGCCAGCAGCCCCCCCATATTCTCTGGGGCCAACGTCCTGACTTTC. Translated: CASSPPIFSGANVLTF.

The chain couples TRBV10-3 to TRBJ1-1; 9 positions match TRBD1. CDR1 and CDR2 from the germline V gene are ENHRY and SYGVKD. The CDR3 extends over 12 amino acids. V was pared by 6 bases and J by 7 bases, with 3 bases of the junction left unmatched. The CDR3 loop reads CAISRTGDEAFF. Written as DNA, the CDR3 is TGTGCCATCAGCAGGACAGGGGATGAAGCTTTCTTT.

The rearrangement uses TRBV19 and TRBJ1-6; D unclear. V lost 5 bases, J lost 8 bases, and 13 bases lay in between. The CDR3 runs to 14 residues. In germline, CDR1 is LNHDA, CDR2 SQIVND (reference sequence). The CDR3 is CASSQYSNHSPLHF. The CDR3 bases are TGTGCCAGTAGTCAGTACAGTAACCATTCACCCCTCCACTTT.

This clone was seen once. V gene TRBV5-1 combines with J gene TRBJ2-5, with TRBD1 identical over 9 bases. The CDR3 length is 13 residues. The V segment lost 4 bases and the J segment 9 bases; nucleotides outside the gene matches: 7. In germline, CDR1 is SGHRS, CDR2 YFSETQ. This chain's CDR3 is CASSKGQGSSQYF. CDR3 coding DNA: TGCGCCAGCAGCAAGGGACAGGGCTCGTCCCAGTACTTC.

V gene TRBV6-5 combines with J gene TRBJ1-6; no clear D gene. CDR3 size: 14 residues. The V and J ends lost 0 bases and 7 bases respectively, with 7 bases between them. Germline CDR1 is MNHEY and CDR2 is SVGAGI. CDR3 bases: TGTGCCAGCAGTTACTCGACTACCAATTCACCCCTCCACTTT. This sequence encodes CASSYSTTNSPLHF.

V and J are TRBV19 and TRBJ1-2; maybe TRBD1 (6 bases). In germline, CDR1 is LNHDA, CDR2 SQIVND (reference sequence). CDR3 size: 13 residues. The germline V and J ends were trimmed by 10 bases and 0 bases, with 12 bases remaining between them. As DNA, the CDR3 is TGTGCCACTTGGGGGCTTGCTAACTATGGCTACACCTTC. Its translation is CATWGLANYGYTF.

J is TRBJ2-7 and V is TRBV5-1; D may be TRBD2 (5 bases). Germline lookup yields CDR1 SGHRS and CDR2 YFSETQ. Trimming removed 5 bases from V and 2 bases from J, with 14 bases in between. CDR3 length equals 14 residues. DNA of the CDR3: TGCGCCAGCAGTAGTTGGACTGCCACCTACGAGCAGTACTTC. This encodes CASSSWTATYEQYF.